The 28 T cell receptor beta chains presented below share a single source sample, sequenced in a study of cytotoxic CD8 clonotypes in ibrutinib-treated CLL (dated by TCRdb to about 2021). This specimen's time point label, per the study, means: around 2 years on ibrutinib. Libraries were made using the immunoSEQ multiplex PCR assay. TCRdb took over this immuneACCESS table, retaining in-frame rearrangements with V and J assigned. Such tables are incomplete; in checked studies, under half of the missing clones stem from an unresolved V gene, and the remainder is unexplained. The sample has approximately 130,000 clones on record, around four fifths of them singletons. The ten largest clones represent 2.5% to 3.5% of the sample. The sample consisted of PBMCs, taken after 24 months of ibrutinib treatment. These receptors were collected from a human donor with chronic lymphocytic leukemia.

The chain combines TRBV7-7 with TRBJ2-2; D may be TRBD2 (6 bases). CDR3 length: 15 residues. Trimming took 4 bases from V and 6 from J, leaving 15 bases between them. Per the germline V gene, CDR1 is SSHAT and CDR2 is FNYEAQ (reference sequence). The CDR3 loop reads CASSSAGLVSGELFF. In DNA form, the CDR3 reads TGTGCCAGCAGCTCCGCGGGACTCGTCTCCGGGGAGCTGTTTTTT.

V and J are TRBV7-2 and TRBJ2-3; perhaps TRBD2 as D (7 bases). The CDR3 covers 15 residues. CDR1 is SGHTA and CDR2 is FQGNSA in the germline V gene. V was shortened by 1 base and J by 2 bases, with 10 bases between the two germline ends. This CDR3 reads CASSLGGGATDTQYF. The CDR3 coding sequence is TGTGCCAGCAGCTTAGGTGGGGGGGCCACAGATACGCAGTATTTT.

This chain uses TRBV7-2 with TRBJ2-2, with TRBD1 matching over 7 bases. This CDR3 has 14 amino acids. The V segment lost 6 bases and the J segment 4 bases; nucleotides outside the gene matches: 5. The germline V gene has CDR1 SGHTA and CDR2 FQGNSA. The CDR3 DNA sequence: TGTGCCAGCAGACGACAGGGCGGCACCGGGGAGCTGTTTTTT. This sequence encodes CASRRQGGTGELFF.

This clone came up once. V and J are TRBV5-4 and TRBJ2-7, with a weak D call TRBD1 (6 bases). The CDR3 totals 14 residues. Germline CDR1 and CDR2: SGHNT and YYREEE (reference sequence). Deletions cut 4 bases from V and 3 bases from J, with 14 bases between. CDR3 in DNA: TGTGCCAGCAGCGCCCGGGACATACTCTACGAGCAGTACTTC. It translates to CASSARDILYEQYF.

For the CDR3, the DNA is TGTGCCAGCAGTTTATCGTGGGGGACAGATAATTCACCCCTCCACTTT. Translated, it gives CASSLSWGTDNSPLHF. The chain uses TRBV27 and TRBJ1-6, with TRBD1 matching 7 bases. J lost 5 bases, V lost 0 bases, and 4 bases had no gene match. Germline V gives CDR1 MNHEY, CDR2 SMNVEV (reference sequence). CDR3 length equals 16 residues.

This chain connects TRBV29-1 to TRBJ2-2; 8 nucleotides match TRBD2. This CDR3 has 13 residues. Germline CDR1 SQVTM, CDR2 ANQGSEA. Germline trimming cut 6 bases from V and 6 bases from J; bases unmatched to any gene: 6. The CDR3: CSVMRTSPGELFF. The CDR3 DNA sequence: TGCAGCGTCATGCGGACTAGCCCCGGGGAGCTGTTTTTT.

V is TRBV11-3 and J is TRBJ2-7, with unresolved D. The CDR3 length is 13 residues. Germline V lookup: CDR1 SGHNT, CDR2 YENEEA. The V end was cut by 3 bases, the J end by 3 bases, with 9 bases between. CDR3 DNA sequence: TGTGCCAGCAGCTTCTCCCTAAACTACGAGCAGTACTTC. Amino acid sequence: CASSFSLNYEQYF.

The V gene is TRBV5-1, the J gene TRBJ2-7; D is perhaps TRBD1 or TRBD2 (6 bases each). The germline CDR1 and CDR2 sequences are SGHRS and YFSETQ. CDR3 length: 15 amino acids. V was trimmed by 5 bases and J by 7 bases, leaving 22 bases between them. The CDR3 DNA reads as TGCGCCAGCAGTATATTCCCGGGGGCAGGGCAGGAGCAGTACTTC. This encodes CASSIFPGAGQEQYF.

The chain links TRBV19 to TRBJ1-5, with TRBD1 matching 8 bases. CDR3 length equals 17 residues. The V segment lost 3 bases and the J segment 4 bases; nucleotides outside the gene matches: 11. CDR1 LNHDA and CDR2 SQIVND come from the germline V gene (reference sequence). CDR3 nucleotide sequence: TGTGCCAGTAGTATGGATTTGGGAGGACAGGGTAATCAGCCCCAGCATTTT. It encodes CASSMDLGGQGNQPQHF.

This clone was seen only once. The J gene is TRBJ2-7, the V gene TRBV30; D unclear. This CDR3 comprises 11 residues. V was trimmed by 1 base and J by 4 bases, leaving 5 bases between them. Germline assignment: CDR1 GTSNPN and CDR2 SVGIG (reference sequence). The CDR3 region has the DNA TGTGCCTGGAGTGGGATTTACGAGCAGTACTTC. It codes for CAWSGIYEQYF.

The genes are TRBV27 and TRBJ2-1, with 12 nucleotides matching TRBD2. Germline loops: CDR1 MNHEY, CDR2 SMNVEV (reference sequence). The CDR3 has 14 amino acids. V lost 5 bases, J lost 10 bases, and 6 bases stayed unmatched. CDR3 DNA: TGTGCCAGCAGTCCCTCGACTAGCGGGGGCGAGCAGTTCTTC. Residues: CASSPSTSGGEQFF.

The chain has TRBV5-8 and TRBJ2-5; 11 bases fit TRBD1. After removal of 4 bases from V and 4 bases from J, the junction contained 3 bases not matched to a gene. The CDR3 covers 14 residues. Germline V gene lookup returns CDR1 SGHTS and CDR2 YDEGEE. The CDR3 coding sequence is TGTGCCAGCAGCCTCGGACAGGGGGCAGAGACCCAGTACTTC. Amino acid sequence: CASSLGQGAETQYF.

The CDR3 protein is CASSQGGYEQFF. The DNA for the CDR3 is TGCGCCAGCAGCCAAGGGGGATATGAGCAGTTCTTC. V and J are TRBV4-3 and TRBJ2-1; no reliable D call. V lost 1 base to trimming and J lost 8 bases, with 6 bases between them. The germline V gene encodes CDR1 LGHNA and CDR2 YSLEER. This CDR3 region has 12 residues.

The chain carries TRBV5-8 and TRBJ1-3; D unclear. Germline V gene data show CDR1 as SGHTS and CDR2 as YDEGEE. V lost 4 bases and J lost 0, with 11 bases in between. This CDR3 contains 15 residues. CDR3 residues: CASSPQLYSGNTIYF. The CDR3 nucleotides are TGTGCCAGCAGCCCGCAACTCTACTCTGGAAACACCATATATTTT.

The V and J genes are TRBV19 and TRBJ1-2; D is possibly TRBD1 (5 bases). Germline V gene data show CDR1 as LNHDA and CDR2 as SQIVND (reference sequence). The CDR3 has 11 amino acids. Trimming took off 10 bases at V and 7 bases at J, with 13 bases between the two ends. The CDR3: CATNYRFGYTF. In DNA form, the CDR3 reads TGTGCCACGAATTACAGGTTTGGCTACACCTTC.

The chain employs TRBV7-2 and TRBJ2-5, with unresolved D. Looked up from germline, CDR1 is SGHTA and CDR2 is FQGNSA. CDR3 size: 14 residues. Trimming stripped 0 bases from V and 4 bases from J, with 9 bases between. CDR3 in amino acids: CASSLAGFGETQYF. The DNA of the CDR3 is TGTGCCAGCAGCTTAGCAGGGTTTGGAGAGACCCAGTACTTC. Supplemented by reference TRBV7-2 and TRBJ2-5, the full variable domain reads GAGVSQSPSNKVTEKGKDVELRCDPISGHTALYWYRQSLGQGLEFLIYFQGNSAPDKSGLPSDRFSAERTGGSVSTLTIQRTQQEDSAVYLCASSLAGFGETQYFGPGTRLLVL.

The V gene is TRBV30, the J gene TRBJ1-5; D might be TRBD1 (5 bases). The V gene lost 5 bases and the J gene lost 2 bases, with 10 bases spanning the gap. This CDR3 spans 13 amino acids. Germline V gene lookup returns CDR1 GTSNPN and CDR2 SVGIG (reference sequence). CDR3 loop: CAWSTEGNQPQHF. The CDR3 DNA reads TGTGCCTGGTCGACAGAGGGCAATCAGCCCCAGCATTTT. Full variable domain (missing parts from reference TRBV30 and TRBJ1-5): SQTIHQWPATLVQPVGSPLSLECTVEGTSNPNLYWYRQAAGRGLQLLFYSVGIGQISSEVPQNLSASRPQDRQFILSSKKLLLSDSGFYLCAWSTEGNQPQHFGDGTRLSIL.

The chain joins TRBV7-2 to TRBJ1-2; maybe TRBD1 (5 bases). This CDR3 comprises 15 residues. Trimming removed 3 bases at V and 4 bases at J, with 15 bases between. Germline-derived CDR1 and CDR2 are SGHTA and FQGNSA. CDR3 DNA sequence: TGTGCCAGCAGCTTGCCGGGACGGGGGGTCTATGGCTACACCTTC. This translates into CASSLPGRGVYGYTF.

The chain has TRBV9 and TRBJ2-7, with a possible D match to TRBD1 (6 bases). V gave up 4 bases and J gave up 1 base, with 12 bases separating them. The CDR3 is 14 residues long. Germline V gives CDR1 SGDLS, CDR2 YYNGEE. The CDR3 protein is CASSPTTGSYEQYF. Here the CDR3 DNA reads TGTGCCAGCAGCCCAACGACAGGTTCCTACGAGCAGTACTTC.

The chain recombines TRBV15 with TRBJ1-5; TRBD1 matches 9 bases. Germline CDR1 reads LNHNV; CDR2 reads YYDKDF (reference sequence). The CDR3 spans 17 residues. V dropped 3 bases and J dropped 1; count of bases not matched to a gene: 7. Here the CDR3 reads CATSRQQGARSNQPQHF. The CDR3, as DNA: TGTGCCACCAGCAGGCAACAGGGGGCAAGGAGCAATCAGCCCCAGCATTTT.

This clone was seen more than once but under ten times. CDR3 region: CASSTRTVSGGSSYEQYF. In nucleotides, the CDR3 is TGTGCCAGCAGCACAAGAACGGTTTCGGGGGGGAGCTCCTACGAGCAGTACTTC. This sequence joins TRBV7-8 and TRBJ2-7; TRBD2 matches at 8 bases. The CDR3 length is 18 residues. Trimming cost V 5 bases and J 0 bases; bases outside gene matches: 15. Per the germline V gene, CDR1 is SGHVS and CDR2 is FQNEAQ.

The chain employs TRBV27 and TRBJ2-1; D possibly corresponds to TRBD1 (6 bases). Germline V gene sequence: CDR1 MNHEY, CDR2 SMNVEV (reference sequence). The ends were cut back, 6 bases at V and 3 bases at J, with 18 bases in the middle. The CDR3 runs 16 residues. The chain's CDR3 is CASRPAGAPLYNEQFF. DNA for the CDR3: TGTGCCAGCAGGCCAGCAGGGGCACCACTCTACAATGAGCAGTTCTTC.

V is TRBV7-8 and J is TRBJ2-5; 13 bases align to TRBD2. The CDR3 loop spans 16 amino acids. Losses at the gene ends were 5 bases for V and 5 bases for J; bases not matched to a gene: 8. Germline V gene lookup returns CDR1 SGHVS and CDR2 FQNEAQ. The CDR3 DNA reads TGTGCCAGCAGCCCTAGACTAGCGGGGGGCGGGGAGACCCAGTACTTC. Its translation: CASSPRLAGGGETQYF.

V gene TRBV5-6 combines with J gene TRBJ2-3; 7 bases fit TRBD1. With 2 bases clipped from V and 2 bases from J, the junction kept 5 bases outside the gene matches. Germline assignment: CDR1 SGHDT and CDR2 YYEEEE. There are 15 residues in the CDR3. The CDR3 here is CASSLVGQHTDTQYF. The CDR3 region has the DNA TGTGCCAGCAGCTTAGTGGGACAGCACACAGATACGCAGTATTTT. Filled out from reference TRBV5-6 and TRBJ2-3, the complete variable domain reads DAGVTQSPTHLIKTRGQQVTLRCSPKSGHDTVSWYQQALGQGPQFIFQYYEEEERQRGNFPDRFSGHQFPNYSSELNVNALLLGDSALYLCASSLVGQHTDTQYFGPGTRLTVL.

CDR3 nucleotides: TGTGCCAGCAGTCCAGGGACAGGTCTTCAGCCCCAGCATTTT. Protein: CASSPGTGLQPQHF. The chain combines TRBV28 with TRBJ1-5; 8 nucleotides match TRBD1. This CDR3 comprises 14 residues. Per germline, CDR1 MDHEN and CDR2 SYDVKM. Trimming at V came to 5 bases and at J to 6 bases, leaving 6 bases not matched to a gene.

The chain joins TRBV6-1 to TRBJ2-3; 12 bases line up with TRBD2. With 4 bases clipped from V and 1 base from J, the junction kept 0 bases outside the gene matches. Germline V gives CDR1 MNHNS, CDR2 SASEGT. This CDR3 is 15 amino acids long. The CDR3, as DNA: TGTGCCAGCAGTGGACTAGCGGGGGGCACAGATACGCAGTATTTT. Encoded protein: CASSGLAGGTDTQYF.

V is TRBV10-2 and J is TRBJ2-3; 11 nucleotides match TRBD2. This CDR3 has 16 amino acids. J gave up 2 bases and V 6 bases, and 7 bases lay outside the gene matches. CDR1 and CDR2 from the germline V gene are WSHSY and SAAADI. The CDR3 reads CASRGLAELNTDTQYF. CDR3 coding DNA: TGCGCCAGCAGGGGACTAGCGGAACTCAACACAGATACGCAGTATTTT.

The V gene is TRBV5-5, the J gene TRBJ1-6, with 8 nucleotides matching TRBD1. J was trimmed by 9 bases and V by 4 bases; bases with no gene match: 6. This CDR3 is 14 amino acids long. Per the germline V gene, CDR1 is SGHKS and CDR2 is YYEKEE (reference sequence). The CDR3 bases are TGTGCCAGCAGCACCGGGACAGGAAGTTCACCCCTCCACTTT. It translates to CASSTGTGSSPLHF. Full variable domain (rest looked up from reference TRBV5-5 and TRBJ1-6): DAGVTQSPTHLIKTRGQQVTLRCSPISGHKSVSWYQQVLGQGPQFIFQYYEKEERGRGNFPDRFSARQFPNYSSELNVNALLLGDSALYLCASSTGTGSSPLHFGNGTRLTVT.